The subject of this entry is one T cell receptor beta chain. Trimming stripped 1 base from V and 4 bases from J, with 22 bases between. The CDR3 is 18 residues long. Germline loops: CDR1 KGHSH, CDR2 LQKENI. This specimen comes from a study of cytomegalovirus exposure and HLA in healthy donors. TCRdb's table, derived via immunoSEQ multiplex PCR, lists solely in-frame clones and lacks some. The data contain 59,000 or so clones, 85% to 90% of them singletons. Sequencing used PBMCs. The clonotype originates from a woman aged 18-29 years in good health and CMV-seronegative. The chain joins TRBV18 to TRBJ2-5, with D maybe TRBD2 (6 bases). The CDR3 DNA reads as TGTGCCAGCTCACCACAGGGACTTCGTGTCGGGGCACGAGAGACCCAGTACTTC. Encoded protein: CASSPQGLRVGARETQYF.